This T cell receptor beta chain was captured by sequencing in a study of T cells after yellow fever vaccination. The study made its TCR cDNA through 5'RACE template switching. That step introduced a universal primer site along with UMIs. TCRdb processed the 5' RACE reads anew with MiXCR; each CDR3 protein has one entry. The table records 95,000 to 150,000 distinct CDR3 sequences, approximately 7% of them present only once. In this sample, this clonotype turned up many times. What it binds is not known. Points from the study as a whole: After the booster, 96% of CD4 and approximately 87% of CD8 primary-response clones were re-detected.

The source is a man aged 18 to 29 who received the YFV17D yellow fever vaccine. Sequences were derived from CD4+ T cells sorted from PBMCs, sampled 9 to 10 days after the first yellow fever vaccination.

The CDR3 protein is CASSFGAAFGGYTF. The CDR3 DNA reads TGTGCCAGCAGCTTCGGGGCAGCCTTTGGTGGCTACACCTTC. The chain uses TRBV5-6 and TRBJ1-2; perhaps TRBD1 as D (5 bases). Germline V lookup: CDR1 SGHDT, CDR2 YYEEEE. The length of the CDR3 is 14 residues. V lost 2 bases to trimming and J lost 7 bases, with 15 bases between them.